These 11 T cell receptor beta chains were sequenced from one sample in a study of identical twins. TCRdb analysed the 5' RACE reads with MiXCR anew, one entry per CDR3 protein. Altogether 1.5 million to 2 million distinct CDR3 sequences are present, about 30% being singletons, with the ten largest covering approximately 0.25%. The sample comprised cord blood. The origin of the receptors is a newborn girl in good health.

The gene calls are TRBV27 and TRBJ1-5; D is perhaps TRBD1 (5 bases). The CDR3 has 15 residues. The germline V gene encodes CDR1 MNHEY and CDR2 SMNVEV (reference sequence). V was pared by 3 bases and J by 4 bases, with 13 bases between. CDR3 coding DNA: TGTGCCAGCAGTTTCCAGGCCGGGGGGAATCAGCCCCAGCATTTT. Protein product: CASSFQAGGNQPQHF.

This clonotype was observed a few times. The genes are TRBV3-1 and TRBJ1-2, with D tentatively TRBD1 (6 bases). This CDR3 spans 14 amino acids. Looked up from germline, CDR1 is LGHDT and CDR2 is YNNKEL (reference sequence). Deletions cut 0 bases from V and 6 bases from J, with 11 bases between. This chain's CDR3 is CASSQETRGDGYTF. DNA for the CDR3: TGTGCCAGCAGCCAAGAAACTAGGGGGGATGGCTACACCTTC.

J is TRBJ2-1 and V is TRBV28; TRBD1 might be the D (5 bases). The germline V gene encodes CDR1 MDHEN and CDR2 SYDVKM. This CDR3 is built from 15 residues. Trimming pared 6 bases from V and 0 bases from J, leaving 12 bases between. CDR3 in DNA: TGTGCCAGCAGGGGTCCTGGGGCCTCCTACAATGAGCAGTTCTTC. Encoded protein: CASRGPGASYNEQFF.

With respect to this clonotype: The junction shows a germline mismatch at one end, possibly a read error. The chain uses TRBV16 and TRBJ2-5; maybe TRBD1 (5 bases). Germline lookup yields CDR1 KGHSY and CDR2 FQNENV. The CDR3 has 14 residues. This chain's CDR3 is CASNHGAAKNIQDF. The CDR3 DNA is TGTGCCAGCAACCATGGGGCGGCCAAAAACATTCAGGACTTC.

The J gene is TRBJ2-3, the V gene TRBV6-6; 7 positions match TRBD2. V trimming: 2 bases; J trimming: 7 bases; junction bases outside the gene matches: 6. Germline V gene sequence: CDR1 MNHNY, CDR2 SVGAGI (reference sequence). The CDR3 contains 14 residues. The CDR3 reads CASSYTSVPNTQYF. The CDR3, as DNA: TGTGCCAGCAGTTACACTAGCGTGCCTAATACGCAGTATTTT.

This clonotype was counted a few times. The chain carries TRBV5-1 and TRBJ1-1; TRBD1 agrees at 7 bases. Germline V CDR1 and CDR2: SGHRS, YFSETQ. Trimming took 1 base from V and 1 from J; bases not matched to a gene: 4. This CDR3 comprises 15 residues. CDR3 in DNA: TGCGCCAGCAGCTTGTTGGCAGGGGGGAACACTGAAGCTTTCTTT. This sequence encodes CASSLLAGGNTEAFF.

This clonotype was detected a few times. The chain couples TRBV20-1 to TRBJ1-1, with unresolved D. With 0 bases removed from V and 0 bases from J, the gap between germline ends came to 8 bases. This CDR3 is built from 14 residues. From germline, CDR1 is DFQATT and CDR2 SNEGSKA (reference sequence). CDR3 in amino acids: CSARDWQMNTEAFF. The CDR3, as DNA: TGCAGTGCTAGAGATTGGCAAATGAACACTGAAGCTTTCTTT.

The chain is built from TRBV9 and TRBJ1-1; D gene unclear. CDR1 is SGDLS and CDR2 is YYNGEE in the germline V gene. The ends were cut back, 7 bases at V and 4 bases at J, with 8 bases in the middle. The CDR3 contains 11 residues. CDR3 amino acids: CASPRGTEAFF. The CDR3 DNA reads as TGTGCCAGCCCTCGGGGCACTGAAGCTTTCTTT.

This clonotype was counted ten times or more. V is TRBV7-8 and J is TRBJ1-2, with D possibly TRBD1 on 6 matching bases. CDR1 and CDR2 from the germline V gene are SGHVS and FQNEAQ. Trimming shortened V by 5 bases and J by 3 bases, and 13 bases separated the two germline ends. The CDR3 consists of 14 residues. The CDR3 DNA sequence: TGTGCCAGCAGCCTTCAGGGGCGGGACTATGGCTACACCTTC. Protein sequence: CASSLQGRDYGYTF. The full variable domain, rest sourced from reference TRBV7-8 and TRBJ1-2, is GAGVSQSPRYKVAKRGQDVALRCDPISGHVSLFWYQQALGQGPEFLTYFQNEAQLDKSGLPSDRFFAERPEGSVSTLKIQRTQQEDSAVYLCASSLQGRDYGYTFGSGTRLTVV.

In this sample, this clonotype turned up many times. The CDR3 DNA follows: TGTGCCAGCAGCTCGGACCCGGGACCCTATGGCTACACCTTC. This encodes CASSSDPGPYGYTF. The rearrangement uses TRBV7-9 and TRBJ1-2; possible D gene TRBD1, 5 bases. This CDR3 contains 14 residues. Germline V gene sequence: CDR1 SEHNR, CDR2 FQNEAQ (reference sequence). V was shortened by 4 bases and J by 4 bases, with 13 bases between the two germline ends.

This clonotype was observed a handful of times. The rearrangement uses TRBV5-1 and TRBJ2-1; the D gene is possibly TRBD2 (5 bases). Trimming cost V 2 bases and J 6 bases, with 15 bases left between them. Looked up from germline, CDR1 is SGHRS and CDR2 is YFSETQ. The CDR3 covers 15 residues. CDR3 sequence (DNA): TGCGCCAGCAGCTTACTTACGGGCCGGGGCAATGAGCAGTTCTTC. It yields the protein CASSLLTGRGNEQFF.